Below are 15 T cell receptor beta chains sequenced from a single sample in a study of T cells in Graves' hyperthyroidism and ophthalmopathy. RNA transcripts gave rise to amplified TCR beta CDR3 regions. A first-round RT-PCR of the TCR CDR3 used the HTBI primer set. A single record per CDR3 protein comes from TCRdb applying MiXCR to the multiplex PCR reads. Of 650,000 to 800,000 distinct CDR3 sequences in the sample, just under 45% were seen once. Source material: peripheral blood or thyroid tissue (not recorded which). These receptors originate from an adult man with Graves' disease, either hyperthyroidism or ophthalmopathy (not recorded which).

In the case of this clonotype: Germline is not matched at one junction end, which may reflect a read error. The chain carries TRBV6-6 and TRBJ2-7; 11 bases match TRBD1. Germline CDR1 MNHNY, CDR2 SVGAGI (reference sequence). This CDR3 is built from 16 residues. In DNA, the CDR3 is TGTGCCAGCAGTGACTCCCGGGACAGGGGGGACTACGAGCAGTACTTC. It codes for CASSDSRDRGDYEQYF.

The chain links TRBV29-1 to TRBJ1-2; D remains ambiguous. V was pared by 8 bases and J by 4 bases, with 5 bases between. The CDR3 runs to 9 residues. CDR1 is SQVTM and CDR2 is ANQGSEA in the germline V gene. In nucleotides, the CDR3 is TGCAGCCCTGGCTATGGCTACACCTTC. Translating it yields CSPGYGYTF.

The chain joins TRBV5-4 to TRBJ2-7; possibly TRBD2 for D (5 bases). The V end lost 4 bases, the J end lost 2 bases, and 13 bases lay between the germline ends. From germline, CDR1 is SGHNT and CDR2 YYREEE (reference sequence). The CDR3 runs 14 residues. CDR3 DNA: TGTGCCAGCAGCACCCACCGGGATACCTACGAGCAGTACTTC. Its translation: CASSTHRDTYEQYF.

Of note for this clonotype: A much larger clone is a single base away; this may be a read error. The rearrangement uses TRBV2 and TRBJ1-6; D perhaps matches TRBD1 (5 bases). CDR3 length: 15 amino acids. Germline V lookup: CDR1 SNHLY, CDR2 FYNNEI. V dropped 6 bases and J dropped 0 bases, with 9 bases sitting between them. CDR3 bases: TGTGCCAGCAGGGGGGGGGGCTCCTATAATTCACCCCTCCACTTT. Protein product: CASRGGGSYNSPLHF.

This clonotype showed up just a few times. The V call is TRBV7-9, the J call TRBJ1-3, with TRBD1 matching 8 bases. Germline V CDR1 and CDR2: SEHNR, FQNEAQ (reference sequence). V lost 1 base to trimming and J lost 3 bases; unmatched junction nucleotides: 11. CDR3 length: 18 amino acids. The CDR3 coding sequence is TGTGCCAGCAGCTTAGGATACGGACAGGGAGTCAGTGGAAACACCATATATTTT. Protein product: CASSLGYGQGVSGNTIYF.

The V gene is TRBV3-1, the J gene TRBJ1-1, with 7 bases lining up with TRBD1. CDR3 length: 16 residues. J lost 1 base, V lost 8 bases, and 13 bases had no gene match. Germline V CDR1 and CDR2: LGHDT, YNNKEL (reference sequence). The CDR3 region has the DNA TGTGCCAGCTCTCCCACCGCAGGGGGTACGAACACTGAAGCTTTCTTT. It translates to CASSPTAGGTNTEAFF.

CDR3 sequence reads: CASSLPDENTEAFF. CDR3 in DNA: TGTGCCAGCAGCTTACCGGACGAGAACACTGAAGCTTTCTTT. This rearrangement joins TRBV7-8 to TRBJ1-1; D remains unclear. The ends were cut back, 2 bases at V and 1 base at J, with 8 bases in the middle. This CDR3 has 14 residues. Germline V CDR1 and CDR2: SGHVS, FQNEAQ.

CDR3 loop: CASSYKGGGNQPQHF. The CDR3 nucleotides are TGTGCCAGCAGTTACAAGGGTGGAGGCAATCAGCCCCAGCATTTT. The chain uses TRBV2 and TRBJ1-5, with D hard to call. The CDR3 totals 15 residues. CDR1 is SNHLY and CDR2 is FYNNEI in the germline V gene. The germline V and J ends were trimmed by 5 bases and 2 bases, with 13 bases remaining between them.

The chain carries TRBV5-1 and TRBJ1-1, with a weak D call TRBD1 (5 bases). This CDR3 is 15 amino acids long. V lost 0 bases and J lost 0, with 9 bases in between. CDR1 is SGHRS, CDR2 YFSETQ, per germline. The CDR3, as DNA: TGCGCCAGCAGCTTGGGACAGTTCATGAACACTGAAGCTTTCTTT. Protein sequence: CASSLGQFMNTEAFF.

The chain recombines TRBV11-2 with TRBJ2-7, with D possibly TRBD1 on 6 matching bases. The V end was cut by 2 bases, the J end by 2 bases, with 16 bases between. Germline-derived CDR1 and CDR2 are SGHAT and FQNNGV. This CDR3 spans 16 amino acids. For the CDR3, the DNA is TGTGCCAGCAGCTTATTTGTGGGGCAGGGGACCTACGAGCAGTACTTC. It encodes CASSLFVGQGTYEQYF.

Concerning this clonotype: This may be a read error: a much more frequent sequence differs by one nucleotide. The CDR3 nucleotides are TGTGCCAGCAGCTTAGGCCCAGGGTCGGCATATGGCTACACCTTC. Translated, it gives CASSLGPGSAYGYTF. The rearrangement joins TRBV11-2 to TRBJ1-2; tentative D call: TRBD1 (5 bases). CDR3 length equals 15 residues. The V end was cut by 1 base, the J end by 5 bases, with 14 bases between. CDR1 is SGHAT and CDR2 is FQNNGV in the germline V gene.

Comments on this clonotype: One end of the junction varies from germline; a read error may be responsible. The V and J genes are TRBV7-6 and TRBJ1-6, with D uncertain. CDR1 SGHVS and CDR2 FNYEAQ come from the germline V gene. This CDR3 contains 16 residues. As DNA, the CDR3 is TGTGCCGGCAGTGAAGAGGGCGGACGGATTAATTCACCCCTCCACTTT. Its protein product is CAGSEEGGRINSPLHF.

This clonotype was picked up many times. The rearrangement joins TRBV7-9 to TRBJ2-5, with TRBD1 as a possible D gene (6 bases). The CDR3 is made up of 15 amino acids. V lost 3 bases to trimming and J lost 4 bases, with 15 bases between them. The germline V gene encodes CDR1 SEHNR and CDR2 FQNEAQ (reference sequence). In nucleotides, the CDR3 is TGTGCCAGCAGCTTTTCGGCCCGAGGGGGAGAGACCCAGTACTTC. Encoded protein: CASSFSARGGETQYF.

In this sample, this clonotype turned up many times. The chain joins TRBV5-1 to TRBJ1-1; D uncertain. The V gene lost 6 bases and the J gene lost 3 bases, with 9 bases spanning the gap. CDR3 length: 12 residues. Germline CDR1 and CDR2: SGHRS and YFSETQ. This CDR3 reads CASKITDTEAFF. The CDR3 DNA follows: TGCGCCAGCAAAATCACGGACACTGAAGCTTTCTTT.

This clonotype occurred a few times. This sequence joins TRBV2 and TRBJ2-5, with TRBD1 matching 9 bases. After removal of 5 bases from V and 5 bases from J, the junction contained 9 bases not matched to a gene. Looked up from germline, CDR1 is SNHLY and CDR2 is FYNNEI. The CDR3 contains 15 residues. As DNA, the CDR3 is TGTGCCAGCAGTCCGGGACAGGGACGTTGGGAGACCCAGTACTTC. Translating it yields CASSPGQGRWETQYF.